Listed below are T cell receptor beta chains from one sample, sequenced in a study of Graves' ophthalmopathy and Graves' hyperthyroidism. MiXCR, applied by TCRdb to the multiplex PCR reads, yields one record per CDR3 protein. The data show fewer than 400,000 distinct CDR3 sequences, with about 16% seen just once and roughly 1.5% held by the top ten. Material: peripheral blood. Receptors originate from a woman aged 18-29 years with Graves' ophthalmopathy. CDR3s leave out the opening cysteine and the closing phenylalanine or tryptophan. A D gene is named only where the DNA matches it firmly.

>TRBV3-1|NA|TRBJ1-5
ASSQGMGVVMTQH
>TRBV6-5|NA|TRBJ1-1
ASSNTGISEAF
>TRBV18|TRBD1|TRBJ2-5
ASSRDRGLQETQY
>TRBV12-3/TRBV12-4|NA|TRBJ1-5
ASRLQPGEPQH
>TRBV3-1|NA|TRBJ2-5
ASSHSQFLETQY
>TRBV6-1|NA|TRBJ1-1
ASSASFETEAF
>TRBV12-3/TRBV12-4|TRBD1|TRBJ1-1
ASSWGQGTTEAF
>TRBV19|NA|TRBJ2-7
ASSTSPGGGSYEQY
>TRBV6-1|NA|TRBJ2-7
ASSDRTEGSHEQY
>TRBV24-1|NA|TRBJ2-7
ATSDLPGRRTYEQY
>TRBV5-1|TRBD1|TRBJ1-2
ASSWTGENYGYT
>TRBV28|TRBD1|TRBJ2-7
ASSELGTGGPYEQY
>TRBV20-1|NA|TRBJ2-7
SATGGPVSYEQY
>TRBV27|TRBD2|TRBJ2-5
ASSLSLPLAVQETQY
>TRBV4-2|NA|TRBJ1-1
ASSQVGGGNTEAF
>TRBV29-1|NA|TRBJ2-7
SVVDPIRNYEQY
>TRBV6-2/TRBV6-3|NA|TRBJ2-7
ASSYPGLEQY
>TRBV6-5|NA|TRBJ1-6
ASSYSERGGKSPLH
>TRBV12-5|NA|TRBJ1-1
ASGFPAVAGTEAF
>TRBV2|NA|TRBJ1-1
ASSELGTEAF
>TRBV28|NA|TRBJ2-7
ASSLSVGYEQY
>TRBV5-5|NA|TRBJ2-7
ASSPQDATYEQY
>TRBV19|NA|TRBJ1-5
ASSIEAGNQPQH
>TRBV18|NA|TRBJ1-5
ASSTSSNQPQH
>TRBV2|TRBD2|TRBJ2-2
ASSDRLAGLGGELF
>TRBV7-9|TRBD1|TRBJ2-4
ASRPRTGVNIQY
>TRBV6-5|NA|TRBJ2-7
ASSYVGLSYEQY
>TRBV6-2/TRBV6-3|NA|TRBJ1-1
ASISYSTTEAF
>TRBV11-3|TRBD1|TRBJ1-1
ASSLDGQVSGANTEAF
>TRBV19|NA|TRBJ1-5
ASSASTVNQPQH
>TRBV6-2/TRBV6-3|NA|TRBJ1-2
ASSYEGIRYT
>TRBV6-2/TRBV6-3|TRBD1|TRBJ1-2
ASSRTGARNGYT
>TRBV11-2|NA|TRBJ2-7
ASSLGEDEQY
>TRBV19|TRBD1|TRBJ2-7
ASSKDRDREYEQY
>TRBV7-2|NA|TRBJ1-1
ASSPRVAGDTEAF
>TRBV5-1|TRBD1|TRBJ2-2
ASSPRDRATGELF
>TRBV30|TRBD1|TRBJ1-5
AWTGGPNQPQH
>TRBV7-2|TRBD1|TRBJ1-2
ASSPSRTGNYGYT
>TRBV27|NA|TRBJ2-7
ASSSRGQVYEQY
>TRBV11-2|TRBD1|TRBJ1-6
ASTLGGQYSPLH
>TRBV20-1|NA|TRBJ2-2
SASVNTGELF
>TRBV6-2/TRBV6-3|NA|TRBJ1-5
ASKQYYSNQPQH
>TRBV6-1|NA|TRBJ2-7
ASRNRASSYEQY
>TRBV6-1|NA|TRBJ2-7
ASSAGPAATYEQY
>TRBV13|NA|TRBJ1-1
ASSFLNRAAF
>TRBV6-5|TRBD1|TRBJ2-4
ASKEWAGTGVFNIQY
>TRBV28|NA|TRBJ1-2
ASSFGKISYGYT
>TRBV30|TRBD2|TRBJ2-7
AWKLADGLSYEQY